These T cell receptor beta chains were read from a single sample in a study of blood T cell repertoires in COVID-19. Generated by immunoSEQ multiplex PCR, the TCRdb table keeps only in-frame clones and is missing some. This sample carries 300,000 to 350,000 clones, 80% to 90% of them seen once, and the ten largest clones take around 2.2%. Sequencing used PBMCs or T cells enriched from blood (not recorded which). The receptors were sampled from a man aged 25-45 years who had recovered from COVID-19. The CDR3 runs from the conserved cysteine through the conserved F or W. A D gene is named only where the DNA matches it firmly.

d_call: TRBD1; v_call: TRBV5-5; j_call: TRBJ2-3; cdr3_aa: CATKGTGTGTDTQYF; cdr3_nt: TGTGCCACAAAAGGGACAGGGACGGGCACAGATACGCAGTATTTT
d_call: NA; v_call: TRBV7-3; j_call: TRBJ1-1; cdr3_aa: CASSPSTNTEAFF; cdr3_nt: TGTGCCAGCAGCCCCAGTACGAACACTGAAGCTTTCTTT
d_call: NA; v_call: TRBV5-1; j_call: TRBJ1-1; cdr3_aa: CASSLGTAGESEAFF; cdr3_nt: TGCGCCAGCAGCTTGGGAACTGCGGGGGAGAGTGAAGCTTTCTTT
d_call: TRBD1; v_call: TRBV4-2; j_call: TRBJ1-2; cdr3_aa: CASSLDPGTDYGYTF; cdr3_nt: TGTGCCAGCAGCCTCGACCCCGGGACAGACTATGGCTACACCTTC
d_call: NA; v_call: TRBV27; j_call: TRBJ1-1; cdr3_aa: CASSPVIYPLMNTEAFF; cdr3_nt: TGTGCCAGCAGTCCGGTAATTTATCCACTCATGAACACTGAAGCTTTCTTT
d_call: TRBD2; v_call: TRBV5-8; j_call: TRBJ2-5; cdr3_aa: CASSPVRGTSGETQYF; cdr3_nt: TGTGCCAGCAGCCCGGTCCGGGGGACTAGCGGAGAGACCCAGTACTTC
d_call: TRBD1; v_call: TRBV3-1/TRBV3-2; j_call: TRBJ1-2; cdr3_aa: CASSHPTGGYGYTF; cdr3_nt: TGTGCCAGCAGCCATCCGACAGGGGGCTATGGCTACACCTTC
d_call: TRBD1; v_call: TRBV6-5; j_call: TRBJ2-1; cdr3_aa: CASSARTGRNEQFF; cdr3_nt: TGTGCCAGCAGCGCCCGGACAGGTCGCAATGAGCAGTTCTTC
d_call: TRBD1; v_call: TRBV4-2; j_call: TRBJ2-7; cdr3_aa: CASSQEGQGSYEQYF; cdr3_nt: TGTGCCAGCAGCCAAGAGGGACAGGGATCCTACGAGCAGTACTTC
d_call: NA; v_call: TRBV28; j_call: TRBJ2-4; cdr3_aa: CASSPLLLAKNIQYF; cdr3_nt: TGTGCCAGCAGCCCCCTTTTGTTAGCCAAAAACATTCAGTACTTC